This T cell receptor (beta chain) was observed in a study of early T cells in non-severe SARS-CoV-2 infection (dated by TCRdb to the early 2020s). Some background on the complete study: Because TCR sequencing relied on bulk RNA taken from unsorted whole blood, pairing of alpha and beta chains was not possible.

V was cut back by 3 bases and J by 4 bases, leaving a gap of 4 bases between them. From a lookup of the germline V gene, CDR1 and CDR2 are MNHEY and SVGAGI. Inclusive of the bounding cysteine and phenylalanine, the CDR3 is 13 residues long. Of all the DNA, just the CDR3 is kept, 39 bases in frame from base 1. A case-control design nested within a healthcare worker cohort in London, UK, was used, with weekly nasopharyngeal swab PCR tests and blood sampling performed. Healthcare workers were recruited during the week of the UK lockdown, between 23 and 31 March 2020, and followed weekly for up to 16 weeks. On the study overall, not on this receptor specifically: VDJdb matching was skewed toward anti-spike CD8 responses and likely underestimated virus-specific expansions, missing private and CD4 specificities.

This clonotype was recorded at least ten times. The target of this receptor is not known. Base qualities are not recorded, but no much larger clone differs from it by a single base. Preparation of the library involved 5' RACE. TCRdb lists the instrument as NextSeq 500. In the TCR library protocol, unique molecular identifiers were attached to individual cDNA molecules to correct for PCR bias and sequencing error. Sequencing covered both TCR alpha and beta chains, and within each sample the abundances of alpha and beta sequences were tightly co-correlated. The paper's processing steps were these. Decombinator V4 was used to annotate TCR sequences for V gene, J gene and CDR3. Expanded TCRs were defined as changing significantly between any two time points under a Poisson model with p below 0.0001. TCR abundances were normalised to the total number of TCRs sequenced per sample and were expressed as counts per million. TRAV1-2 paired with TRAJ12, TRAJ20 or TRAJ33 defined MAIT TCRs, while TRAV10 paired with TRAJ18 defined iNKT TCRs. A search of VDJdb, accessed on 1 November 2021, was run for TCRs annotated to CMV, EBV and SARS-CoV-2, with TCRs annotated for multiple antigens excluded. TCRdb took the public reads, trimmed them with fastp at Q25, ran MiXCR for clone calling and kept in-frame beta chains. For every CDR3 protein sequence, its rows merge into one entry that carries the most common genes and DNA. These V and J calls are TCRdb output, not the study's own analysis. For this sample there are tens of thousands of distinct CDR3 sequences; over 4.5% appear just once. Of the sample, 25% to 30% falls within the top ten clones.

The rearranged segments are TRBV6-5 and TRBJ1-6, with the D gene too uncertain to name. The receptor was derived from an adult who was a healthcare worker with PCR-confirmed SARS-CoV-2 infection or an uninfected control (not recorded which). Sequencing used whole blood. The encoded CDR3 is CASSYQYNSPLHF. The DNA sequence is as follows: TGTGCCAGCAGTTATCAGTATAATTCACCCCTCCACTTT.